This T cell receptor beta chain was sequenced during a study of spatial heterogeneity in lung cancer (dated by TCRdb to 2018 to 2020). Some background on the complete study: Beta-chain transcripts were consistently detected in greater numbers than alpha-chain transcripts, which likely reflected higher beta-chain transcript abundance. At surgery, both alpha and beta chains were TCR-sequenced in about 200 tumor regions, approximately 64 matched nontumor lung samples and a few dozen PBMC samples. In non-small cell lung cancer, the study made a quantitative comparison of TCR alpha and beta repertoires among multiple tumor regions, matched nontumor lung and blood. In the raw uncorrected reads, each unique combination of TCR and UMI appeared more than ten times on average. Nonsynonymous mutation counts, determined by whole-exome sequencing of tumor tissue, were related to TCR repertoire features. Summary of the overall study and its limitations: Confirming at a functional level the hypothesis that regional TCRs recognize regional mutations was considered to require additional single-cell paired TCR alpha and beta sequencing. Ubiquitous expanded tumor TCRs were detected in blood more often at tumor resection than at routine follow-up.

The library came from 5' RACE. Sequencing used a NextSeq 500. The TCR library protocol attached a unique molecular identifier to each TCR cDNA molecule to allow correction of PCR and sequencing errors. In the source study's methods: TCR identification, UMI-based error correction and CDR3 extraction were performed with Decombinator tools. TCRs above a frequency of 2 per 1,000, corresponding to the top 1% of the tumor frequency distribution, were defined as expanded. Each repertoire was subsampled 100 times to 5,000 TCRs, after which Renyi diversity was computed with the R vegan package. To build CDR3 similarity networks, amino acid triplet string-kernel similarity was used, and CDR3s were connected when their pairwise similarity was above 0.82. TCRdb reran the public reads through fastp at Q25 and MiXCR, keeping productive beta chains. When rows share a CDR3 protein, they turn into one entry using the most common DNA and genes. The V and J calls and clone size come from TCRdb's table, not from the authors' own analysis. For this sample there are 26,000 or so distinct CDR3 sequences; around 9.2% appear just once. The ten largest clones add up to roughly 40% of the sample.

Reading the label with the study, this specimen's time point is: sample taken at primary tumor resection. For TCR sequencing, whole RNA was extracted from tumor and nontumor lung tissue, or from cryopreserved PBMC samples, and no cell sorting was done. The donors were some 76 patients from the lung TRACERx cohort who had early-stage, untreated non-small cell lung cancer. Only patients with enough RNA available from two or more tumor regions were chosen for TCR sequencing. Reading from cysteine to phenylalanine, the CDR3 counts 18 amino acids. This entry keeps only the CDR3 DNA: 54 bases, framed from base 1. After removal of 4 bases from V and 2 bases from J, the junction retains 14 bases not matched to a gene. The germline V gene encodes CDR1 SGHRS and CDR2 YFSETQ. In regard to this clonotype: What this receptor recognizes is not known. No qualities accompany the bases; no much larger clone lies one base away.

Sequences were derived from PBMCs, sampled at surgery. This sequence uses TRBV5-1 and TRBJ2-5; TRBD2 agrees with 10 junctional bases. The TCR comes from a female donor with early-stage non-small cell lung cancer. The nucleotide sequence reads as follows: TGCGCCAGCAGCCGAGTCAGCGGGAGGGCCCGAGTACAAGAGACCCAGTACTTC. It is translated as CASSRVSGRARVQETQYF.